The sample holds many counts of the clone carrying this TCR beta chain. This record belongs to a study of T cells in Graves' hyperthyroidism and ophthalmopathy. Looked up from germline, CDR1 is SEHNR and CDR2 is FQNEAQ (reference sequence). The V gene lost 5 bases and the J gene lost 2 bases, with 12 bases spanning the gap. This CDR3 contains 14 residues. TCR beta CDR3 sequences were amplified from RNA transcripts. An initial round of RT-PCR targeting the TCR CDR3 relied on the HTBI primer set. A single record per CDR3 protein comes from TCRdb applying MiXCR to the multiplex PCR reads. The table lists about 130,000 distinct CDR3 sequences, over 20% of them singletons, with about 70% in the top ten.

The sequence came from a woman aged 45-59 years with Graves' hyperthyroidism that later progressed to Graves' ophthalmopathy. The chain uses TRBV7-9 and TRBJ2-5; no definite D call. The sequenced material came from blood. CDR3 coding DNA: TGTGCCAGCAGCCCAGATGGTTGGCAAGAGACCCAGTACTTC. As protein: CASSPDGWQETQYF.